The following is a T cell receptor (beta chain) sequence with its context. The data stem from a study of shared clonotypes between healthy human individuals. Repertoires were generated with immunoSEQ multiplex PCR, while TCRdb's copy carries only in-frame clones and drops some. The sample records about 550,000 clones, just under 97% being singletons. CDR3 length equals 16 residues. Trimming removed 7 bases from V and 6 bases from J, with 22 bases in between. CDR1 is SNHLY, CDR2 FYNNEI, per germline. CD45RO-negative CD8 cells positively selected for CCR7 made up the naive population, which excluded terminally differentiated effector memory CD45RA+ cells.

This sequence was found in a woman aged 25-40 years in good health. The rearrangement uses TRBV2 and TRBJ1-5, with a weak D call TRBD1 (6 bases). Sequenced material: naive CD8+ T cells sorted from blood. Here the CDR3 reads CASTRWPGGFSQPQHF. The CDR3 DNA follows: TGTGCCAGCACCCGATGGCCGGGGGGCTTTAGTCAGCCCCAGCATTTT.